This T cell receptor beta chain derives from a study of spatial heterogeneity in lung cancer. Study-wide context: Sequenced follow-up PBMC samples came a median of approximately 2 years after resection, where available. Study conclusions and caveats: Follow-up blood showed ubiquitous expanded tumor TCRs less than blood at resection did.

A remark on this clonotype: Its antigen is not identified.

Germline V gene sequence: CDR1 LNHDA, CDR2 SQIVND (reference sequence). The CDR3 has 14 residues. Trimming at V came to 6 bases and at J to 8 bases, leaving 7 bases not matched to a gene. Carried by each TCR cDNA molecule was a unique molecular identifier. TCRdb independently ran MiXCR on the 5' RACE reads; one entry per CDR3 protein. Here the sample spans about 1,700 distinct CDR3 sequences, 19% being singletons. As for time point: blood at routine non-recurrence follow-up after resection. Frozen PBMC, nontumor lung or tumor provided whole RNA, which was sequenced unsorted. The source was PBMCs, collected at follow-up. The TCR originated in a male donor with early-stage non-small cell lung cancer. The chain joins TRBV19 to TRBJ2-2; 9 nucleotides match TRBD1. The CDR3 nucleotides are TGTGCCAGTAGACCCGGGACAGGGATTGGGGAGCTGTTTTTT. This translates into CASRPGTGIGELFF. Variable domain in full (rest from reference TRBV19 and TRBJ2-2): DGGITQSPKYLFRKEGQNVTLSCEQNLNHDAMYWYRQDPGQGLRLIYYSQIVNDFQKGDIAEGYSVSREKKESFPLTVTSAQKNPTAFYLCASRPGTGIGELFFGEGSRLTVL.